A single sample is the source of the 17 T cell receptor beta chains below, sequenced in a study of blood T cell repertoires in COVID-19. TCRdb's copy holds only in-frame clones and misses some; the assay was immunoSEQ multiplex PCR. This sample has under 350,000 clones, with over 75% found just once. Sequencing was done on a sample of PBMCs or T cells enriched from blood (not recorded which). The source is a man under 40 who had recovered from COVID-19.

This clone was counted a single time. The chain is built from TRBV7-2 and TRBJ1-2; 7 bases line up with TRBD1. The V gene end was trimmed by 7 bases and the J gene end by 4 bases; junction bases not matched to a gene: 9. The CDR3 length is 14 residues. Germline CDR1 SGHTA, CDR2 FQGNSA. CDR3 in amino acids: CASKPPGGVYGYTF. CDR3 nucleotide sequence: TGTGCCAGCAAACCTCCAGGGGGAGTCTATGGCTACACCTTC.

This clone was detected only once. The chain has TRBV5-1 and TRBJ1-1, with 8 bases aligning to TRBD1. V dropped 4 bases and J dropped 3; count of bases not matched to a gene: 11. CDR1 is SGHRS, CDR2 YFSETQ, per germline. The CDR3 sequence is 16 residues long. CDR3 sequence: CASSPGRTGYDTEAFF. For the CDR3, the DNA is TGCGCCAGCAGCCCTGGCCGGACAGGGTACGACACTGAAGCTTTCTTT.

V gene TRBV10-3 combines with J gene TRBJ2-1; 10 bases fit TRBD2. Trimming took 4 bases from V and 7 from J; bases not matched to a gene: 22. Germline CDR1 ENHRY, CDR2 SYGVKD. This CDR3 contains 20 residues. The CDR3 coding sequence is TGTGCCATCAGTGTACTAACGGAGGCTAGCGGGAGTGGAGGGAGGAATGAGCAGTTCTTC. Protein: CAISVLTEASGSGGRNEQFF.

The genes are TRBV6-5 and TRBJ1-2; 7 bases agree with TRBD1. V shed 5 bases and J 4 bases; nucleotides not matched to a gene: 10. This CDR3 has 15 amino acids. Germline V CDR1 and CDR2: MNHEY, SVGAGI. The CDR3 DNA follows: TGTGCCAGCAGTCGTCTGCAGGGGGACCGCTATGGCTACACCTTC. It translates to CASSRLQGDRYGYTF.

The J gene is TRBJ2-7, the V gene TRBV30; D unresolved. In germline, CDR1 is GTSNPN, CDR2 SVGIG (reference sequence). V lost 0 bases, J lost 7 bases, and 13 bases lay in between. The CDR3 has 13 amino acids. CDR3 nucleotides: TGTGCCTGGAGTGTTGAAACCCCACGGGAGCAGTACTTC. It is translated as CAWSVETPREQYF. The variable domain in full, completed from reference TRBV30 and TRBJ2-7, reads SQTIHQWPATLVQPVGSPLSLECTVEGTSNPNLYWYRQAAGRGLQLLFYSVGIGQISSEVPQNLSASRPQDRQFILSSKKLLLSDSGFYLCAWSVETPREQYFGPGTRLTVT.

The V and J genes are TRBV5-1 and TRBJ1-4; 8 positions match TRBD1. Germline V gene lookup returns CDR1 SGHRS and CDR2 YFSETQ. The V and J ends lost 1 base and 8 bases, in that order; junction bases with no gene match: 7. The CDR3 loop spans 15 amino acids. CDR3 in DNA: TGCGCCAGCAGCTTGTACCAGGGGGCTAGGGAAAAACTGTTTTTT. This gives the protein CASSLYQGAREKLFF.

The chain uses TRBV2 and TRBJ1-1, with D hard to call. The ends were cut back, 2 bases at V and 5 bases at J, with 9 bases in the middle. Germline CDR1 and CDR2: SNHLY and FYNNEI. CDR3 length equals 13 residues. Here the CDR3 DNA reads TGTGCCAGCAGTGAACGGGGTTTGACTGAAGCTTTCTTT. This encodes CASSERGLTEAFF.

The chain is built from TRBV5-1 and TRBJ2-2; tentatively, D is TRBD2 (6 bases). The CDR3 runs to 15 residues. The V gene's germline CDR1 is SGHRS and CDR2 YFSETQ. Trimming stripped 0 bases from V and 6 bases from J, with 12 bases between. The CDR3 nucleotides read TGCGCCAGCAGCTTGGTAGTCGGGGAGGCCGGGGAGCTGTTTTTT. Translation gives CASSLVVGEAGELFF.

J is TRBJ2-2 and V is TRBV7-8, with 10 bases matching TRBD1. The germline CDR1 and CDR2 sequences are SGHVS and FQNEAQ. The ends lost 1 base at V and 0 bases at J; junction bases unmatched: 2. The CDR3 has 17 residues. The CDR3 DNA reads TGTGCCAGCAGCTTAGGCGGACAGGGGGCGAACACCGGGGAGCTGTTTTTT. Translated: CASSLGGQGANTGELFF.

The V gene is TRBV28, the J gene TRBJ2-5, with 7 positions matching TRBD2. V lost 7 bases and J lost 8; bases outside the gene matches: 13. Germline values: CDR1 MDHEN, CDR2 SYDVKM. This CDR3 region has 14 residues. CDR3 DNA: TGTGCCAGCATTCCGGGGGGTACCTTTAGTACCCAGTACTTC. Translated: CASIPGGTFSTQYF.

The rearrangement joins TRBV11-3 to TRBJ2-1; 14 bases agree with TRBD2. CDR3 length: 17 amino acids. CDR1 and CDR2 from the germline V gene are SGHNT and YENEEA. V shed 7 bases, J shed 3 bases, and the junction held 8 bases outside the gene matches. This CDR3 reads CASTLGLAGAFYNEQFF. As DNA, the CDR3 is TGTGCCAGCACCTTGGGACTAGCGGGAGCTTTCTACAATGAGCAGTTCTTC.

This clone was seen only once. The V call is TRBV29-1, the J call TRBJ2-1; no clear D. Germline values: CDR1 SQVTM, CDR2 ANQGSEA. There are 12 residues in the CDR3. V lost 3 bases and J 4 bases, leaving 7 bases between the germline ends. The DNA for the CDR3 is TGCAGCGTTGAGTACGGTTACAATGAGCAGTTCTTC. Amino acids: CSVEYGYNEQFF.

This clone appeared a few times. V and J are TRBV3-1 (or the pseudogene TRBV3-2) and TRBJ1-2; 7 bases line up with TRBD1. The CDR3 is 13 amino acids. The V gene's germline CDR1 is LGHDT and CDR2 YNNKEL (reference sequence). The trim removed 4 bases at V and 8 bases at J, leaving 7 bases unmatched. DNA for the CDR3: TGTGCCAGCAGCCCCGGACAGGCCTGGGGCTACACCTTC. Protein sequence: CASSPGQAWGYTF.

The chain carries TRBV11-3 and TRBJ2-3; D possibly corresponds to TRBD2 (5 bases). Trimming took 5 bases from V and 3 from J, leaving 12 bases between them. Germline CDR1 is SGHNT and CDR2 is YENEEA. The CDR3 spans 14 residues. The CDR3 loop reads CASSPRRTTDTQYF. For the CDR3, the DNA is TGTGCCAGCAGCCCCCGCAGGACTACAGATACGCAGTATTTT.

This sequence joins TRBV6-5 and TRBJ2-1; the match to TRBD2 covers 14 bases. The V and J ends lost 8 bases and 3 bases, in that order; junction bases with no gene match: 3. CDR3 length equals 15 residues. From germline, CDR1 is MNHEY and CDR2 SVGAGI. CDR3 region: CASETSGRGYNEQFF. The CDR3 coding sequence is TGTGCCAGCGAGACTAGCGGGAGGGGCTACAATGAGCAGTTCTTC.

The chain uses TRBV6-5 and TRBJ2-1, with TRBD2 identical over 8 bases. V lost 6 bases to trimming and J lost 10 bases; unmatched junction nucleotides: 5. Germline V gene sequence: CDR1 MNHEY, CDR2 SVGAGI. This CDR3 region has 12 residues. DNA for the CDR3: TGTGCCAGCAGACAGTCTAGCGGGGAGCAGTTCTTC. Protein sequence: CASRQSSGEQFF.

This clone has only one observation. This chain uses TRBV11-2 with TRBJ2-5; 7 positions match TRBD2. This CDR3 is built from 12 residues. Germline values: CDR1 SGHAT, CDR2 FQNNGV. V shed 5 bases and J 7 bases; nucleotides not matched to a gene: 4. The CDR3 coding sequence is TGTGCCAGCAGCCTCCCGGGGGGGACCCAGTACTTC. It yields the protein CASSLPGGTQYF.